This T cell receptor (beta chain) was sequenced during a study of radiation and T cells in renal cell carcinoma. Time point described: blood 2 weeks post-SBRT. As to treatment: 15 Gy SBRT to primary tumor, nephrectomy 4 weeks later. V was cut by 2 bases and J by 3 bases, with 11 bases left in between. The CDR3 consists of 14 residues. Looked up from germline, CDR1 is MNHEY and CDR2 is SMNVEV (reference sequence). The data were produced by immunoSEQ multiplex PCR, yet TCRdb's version contains in-frame clones alone and is incomplete. The data show roughly 150,000 clones, about 87% seen once. This receptor was obtained from a woman between 45 and 65 years old with renal cell carcinoma. The V call is TRBV27, the J call TRBJ2-7; no definite D call. The sequences come from blood, collected from a patient whose treatment included radiotherapy and nephrectomy. The CDR3 protein is CASSLKDVFYEQYF. The CDR3 DNA reads TGTGCCAGCAGTTTAAAGGACGTCTTCTACGAGCAGTACTTC.